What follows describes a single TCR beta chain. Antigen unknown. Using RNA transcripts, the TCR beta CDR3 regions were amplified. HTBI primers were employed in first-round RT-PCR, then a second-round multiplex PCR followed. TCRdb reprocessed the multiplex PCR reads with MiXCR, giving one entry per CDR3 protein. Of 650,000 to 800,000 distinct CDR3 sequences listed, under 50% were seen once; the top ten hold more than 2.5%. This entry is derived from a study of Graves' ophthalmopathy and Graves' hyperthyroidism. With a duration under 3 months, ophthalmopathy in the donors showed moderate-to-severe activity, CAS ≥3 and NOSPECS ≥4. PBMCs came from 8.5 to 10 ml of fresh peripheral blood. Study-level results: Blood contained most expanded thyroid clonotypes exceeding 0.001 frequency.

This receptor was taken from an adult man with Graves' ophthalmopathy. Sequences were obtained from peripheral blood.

This CDR3 is CASSLNPGTGSADTEAFF. CDR3 DNA: TGCGCCAGCAGCCTAAATCCCGGGACAGGGTCCGCGGACACTGAAGCTTTCTTT. This chain uses TRBV5-1 with TRBJ1-1, with 9 bases matching TRBD1. Looked up from germline, CDR1 is SGHRS and CDR2 is YFSETQ. Trimming removed 4 bases from V and 3 bases from J; junction bases left unmatched: 16. The CDR3 sequence is 18 residues long.